What follows is one TCR beta chain and its context. What it binds is not known. The data stem from a study of shared clonotypes between healthy human individuals. Study summary: CD4 naive cells filled three plates per donor, CD4 memory three, CD8 naive two and CD8 memory one. General study results and limits: Clonotypes that were shared across a handful of donors made up around 5.5% of naive CD4 clonotypes. Naive subsets generally exceeded memory subsets in estimated richness. Non-shared clonotypes were found to have lower generation probabilities than the clonotypes that were shared by all four of the sorted-subset donors.

Trimming cost V 4 bases and J 0 bases, with 31 bases left between them. This CDR3 is 22 amino acids long. The germline CDR1 and CDR2 sequences are MGHRA and YSYEKL. Sequencing was performed with immunoSEQ multiplex PCR; in TCRdb, only in-frame clones are kept and a portion is missing. The sample has about 2,500,000 clones; approximately 90% are singletons. This chain links TRBV4-1 with TRBJ2-1; possibly TRBD2 for D (5 bases). This TCR derives from a man younger than 35 in good health. The specimen was naive CD4+ T cells sorted from blood. Subset of the sample: CD45RA+ positively selected. Here the CDR3 reads CASSRRESGRDRAISSYNEQFF. CDR3 bases: TGCGCCAGCAGCCGAAGGGAGTCTGGCCGAGATCGAGCGATCAGCTCCTACAATGAGCAGTTCTTC.